This T cell receptor beta chain was documented in a study of regulatory T cells in long-lasting Graves disease. Study results and limitations: Among persistent patients, a larger number of public clonotypes were shared (around 3,000) than among newly diagnosed patients (roughly 910). Persistent disease was characterized by preferential usage of TRBV28, TRBJ1-2 and TRBJ2-5.

Construction of the TCR beta libraries employed iRepertoire HTBI primers in conjunction with Arm-PCR of CDR3 regions. In TCRdb, the multiplex PCR reads were re-called with MiXCR into one record per CDR3 protein. The data contain some 280,000 distinct CDR3 sequences, 22% of them singletons. Comment on this clonotype: The antigen remains undetermined.

Between the trimmed V and J ends, which lost 0 bases and 8 bases, there was a span of 13 bases. CDR3 length equals 14 residues. The germline V gene has CDR1 LGHNA and CDR2 YSLEER. Sample time point: persistent/refractory GD, antithyroid drugs over 5 years with positive TRAb. Researchers made the TCR library from RNA that was extracted from PBMCs. The origin of this receptor is a female donor with Graves disease. The source was peripheral blood mononuclear cells (PBMCs), collected when the disease was refractory, from a patient treated with antithyroid drugs. The chain recombines TRBV4-3 with TRBJ1-2; D is perhaps TRBD1 (5 bases). The CDR3 sequence is CASSQEISGSGYTF. The CDR3 region has the DNA TGCGCCAGCAGCCAAGAGATCTCAGGGAGCGGCTACACCTTC.